The 18 T cell receptor beta chains in this list originate from one sample, sequenced in a study of glioma-infiltrating T cells. TCR alpha and beta CDR3 regions were amplified from RNA using iRepertoire nested multiplex PCR. TCRdb re-analysed the multiplex PCR reads in MiXCR, keeping a single row per CDR3 protein. This sample carries 400,000 or so distinct CDR3 sequences, less than 50% of them seen once, and the ten largest clones take approximately 12%. Sequencing was carried out using glioma tissue, nonneoplastic brain tissue, or PBMCs (not recorded which). These receptors all stem from a human donor with low-grade glioma or glioblastoma, undergoing nonglioma brain surgery, or in good health (not recorded which).

The chain joins TRBV2 to TRBJ1-2; TRBD1 is a possible D gene (6 bases). Per the germline V gene, CDR1 is SNHLY and CDR2 is FYNNEI. The CDR3 runs 14 residues. V gave up 6 bases and J gave up 8 bases, with 19 bases separating them. The CDR3 DNA reads as TGTGCCAGCAGCCCATGGGGGGCTGATGTCGGCTACACCTTC. Amino acid sequence: CASSPWGADVGYTF. Looking up the rest from reference TRBV2 and TRBJ1-2 gives the full variable domain: EPEVTQTPSHQVTQMGQEVILRCVPISNHLYFYWYRQILGQKVEFLVSFYNNEISEKSEIFDDQFSVERPDGSNFTLKIRSTKLEDSAMYFCASSPWGADVGYTFGSGTRLTVV.

Points on this clonotype: This may be a read error: a much more frequent sequence differs by one nucleotide. V gene TRBV6-5 combines with J gene TRBJ2-1; 10 bases are a match to TRBD2. With 6 bases clipped from V and 4 bases from J, the junction kept 6 bases outside the gene matches. Germline CDR1 and CDR2: MNHEY and SVGAGI. The CDR3 runs 15 residues. CDR3 region: CASRAGLALYNEQFF. In DNA form, the CDR3 reads TGTGCCAGCAGAGCGGGACTAGCGCTTTACAATGAGCAGTTCTTC.

This clonotype was observed a few times. The chain links TRBV28 to TRBJ1-5; D perhaps matches TRBD1 (6 bases). This CDR3 has 15 residues. V lost 7 bases and J 6 bases, leaving 19 bases between the germline ends. CDR1 MDHEN and CDR2 SYDVKM come from the germline V gene. The CDR3 nucleotides read TGTGCCAGCACTCCCCTGGAACAGGGAACTCAGCCCCAGCATTTT. It translates to CASTPLEQGTQPQHF.

The CDR3 here is CVSSGELGHLREQYF. The CDR3 coding sequence is TGTGTTAGCAGTGGAGAACTCGGACACCTTCGCGAGCAGTACTTC. The chain links TRBV6-1 to TRBJ2-7; tentative D call: TRBD1 (5 bases). There are 15 residues in the CDR3. Germline CDR1 MNHNS, CDR2 SASEGT.

In this sample, this clonotype turned up a few times. This chain connects TRBV28 to TRBJ2-7; no reliable D call. This CDR3 region has 15 residues. Germline V gives CDR1 MDHEN, CDR2 SYDVKM. Trimming stripped 6 bases from V and 2 bases from J, with 17 bases between. The CDR3, as DNA: TGTGCCAGCAGGGAGACGAGATGGGAAACCTACGAGCAGTACTTC. This sequence encodes CASRETRWETYEQYF.

This clonotype was detected many times. The V and J genes are TRBV7-9 and TRBJ1-1; TRBD1 might be the D (5 bases). Trimming cost V 5 bases and J 2 bases, with 18 bases left between them. Germline V gene sequence: CDR1 SEHNR, CDR2 FQNEAQ (reference sequence). CDR3 length equals 16 residues. This CDR3 is CASSDTLYGGNTEAFF. As DNA, the CDR3 is TGTGCCAGCAGCGACACCCTTTACGGGGGAAACACTGAAGCTTTCTTT.

The chain recombines TRBV7-9 with TRBJ1-3; D ambiguous. CDR3 size: 13 residues. Germline CDR1 and CDR2: SEHNR and FQNEAQ (reference sequence). Trimming pared 5 bases from V and 9 bases from J, leaving 14 bases between. The CDR3 sequence is CASSPTARGTIYF. The CDR3 DNA sequence: TGTGCCAGCAGCCCAACCGCCCGGGGCACCATATATTTT.

This clonotype was recorded a few times. This chain connects TRBV6-1 to TRBJ2-7, with a weak D call TRBD1 (6 bases). With 4 bases removed from V and 2 bases from J, the gap between germline ends came to 15 bases. CDR1 and CDR2 from the germline V gene are MNHNS and SASEGT. This CDR3 spans 15 amino acids. CDR3: CASSAETGSTYEQYF. The CDR3, as DNA: TGTGCCAGCAGTGCCGAGACAGGTAGTACCTACGAGCAGTACTTC.

This clonotype was recorded a few times. This chain links TRBV20-1 with TRBJ2-1, with a weak D call TRBD1 (6 bases). The germline V gene has CDR1 DFQATT and CDR2 SNEGSKA (reference sequence). The V gene lost 1 base and the J gene lost 2 bases, with 12 bases spanning the gap. The CDR3 spans 15 residues. CDR3 sequence reads: CSARGQDPPYNEQFF. In DNA form, the CDR3 reads TGCAGTGCTAGAGGACAGGATCCACCCTACAATGAGCAGTTCTTC.

As to this clonotype: The junction departs from the called germline gene at one end, perhaps through a read error. The rearrangement links TRBV2 to TRBJ2-3; 7 bases are shared with TRBD1. Germline assignment: CDR1 SNHLY and CDR2 FYNNEI. There are 13 residues in the CDR3. CDR3 amino acids: CASSTTPGTVVGF. In DNA form, the CDR3 reads TGTGCCAGCAGTACGACGCCCGGGACAGTAGTGGGTTTT.

The CDR3 region is CASNPLQEGYEQYF. For the CDR3, the DNA is TGTGCCAGCAACCCCCTACAGGAAGGGTACGAGCAGTACTTC. The chain combines TRBV5-4 with TRBJ2-1; D possibly corresponds to TRBD1 (5 bases). The closer fit of TRBJ2-7 to the DNA end suggests the J call may be wrong. The CDR3 sequence is 14 residues long. In germline, CDR1 is SGHNT, CDR2 YYREEE (reference sequence).

The chain uses TRBV4-1 and TRBJ2-7; D gene ambiguous. Germline-derived CDR1 and CDR2 are MGHRA and YSYEKL. Trimming took off 6 bases at V and 4 bases at J, with 13 bases between the two ends. CDR3 length: 13 amino acids. CDR3 sequence reads: CASSRGMSYEQYF. CDR3 in DNA: TGCGCCAGCAGTCGTGGGATGTCTTACGAGCAGTACTTC.

The chain combines TRBV29-1 with TRBJ2-7, with 9 bases fitting TRBD1. This CDR3 spans 15 amino acids. J gave up 0 bases and V 7 bases, and 10 bases lay outside the gene matches. CDR1 and CDR2 (germline): SQVTM, ANQGSEA. CDR3 DNA sequence: TGCAGCGGTACGGAGGGACAGGGATACTCCTACGAGCAGTACTTC. It yields the protein CSGTEGQGYSYEQYF.

This clonotype was counted between two and nine times. The chain is built from TRBV6-1 and TRBJ2-5; D is uncertain. Germline V gene lookup returns CDR1 MNHNS and CDR2 SASEGT. CDR3 length: 15 residues. The V and J ends lost 4 bases and 0 bases respectively, with 12 bases between them. The CDR3 region is CASSARSWYQETQYF. The CDR3 DNA reads as TGTGCCAGCAGTGCCCGATCTTGGTACCAAGAGACCCAGTACTTC.

The chain is built from TRBV10-3 and TRBJ2-1; TRBD2 matches at 11 bases. Germline assignment: CDR1 ENHRY and CDR2 SYGVKD. The CDR3 spans 18 residues. J was trimmed by 0 bases and V by 2 bases; bases with no gene match: 6. The CDR3 region is CAISELTSGTGSYNEQFF. As DNA, the CDR3 is TGTGCCATCAGTGAGCTGACTAGCGGGACTGGCTCCTACAATGAGCAGTTCTTC.

The V call is TRBV12-3 or TRBV12-4, the J call TRBJ2-7; 7 nucleotides match TRBD1. Germline trimming cut 6 bases from V and 5 bases from J; bases unmatched to any gene: 7. This CDR3 region has 13 residues. The CDR3 nucleotides are TGTGCCAGCAGCCGACAGGGTGGAGACGAGCAGTACTTC. It translates to CASSRQGGDEQYF.

This clonotype was observed at least ten times. The rearrangement joins TRBV6-1 to TRBJ2-7; 8 bases are a match to TRBD1. There are 15 residues in the CDR3. Looked up from germline, CDR1 is MNHNS and CDR2 is SASEGT. The ends lost 5 bases at V and 0 bases at J; junction bases unmatched: 6. In DNA form, the CDR3 reads TGTGCCAGCAGTTCTGGGACAGGAAGCTCCTACGAGCAGTACTTC. Amino acid sequence: CASSSGTGSSYEQYF.

V usage is TRBV12-3 or TRBV12-4 and J usage is TRBJ1-2, with unresolved D. The CDR3 has 13 amino acids. The V and J ends lost 7 bases and 0 bases respectively, with 9 bases between them. The CDR3 loop reads CASTLVANYGYTF. The CDR3 bases are TGTGCCAGCACTCTGGTAGCTAACTATGGCTACACCTTC.